The rows below give T cell receptor beta chains drawn from one sample of a study of T cell responses to AZD1222 COVID-19 vaccine. TCRdb keeps only in-frame clones here, not all; method: immunoSEQ multiplex PCR. The sample contains some 150,000 clones, around 93% of which appear only once. The sample was peripheral blood, taken 28 days after the second AZD1222 dose. All receptors derive from an adult who received the AZD1222 COVID-19 vaccine. The CDR3 runs from the conserved cysteine through the conserved F or W. A D gene is named only where the DNA matches it firmly. Clone size appears in some rows only: once, few, many, or a class for an expanded clone.

v_call	j_call	d_call	clone_size	cdr3_aa	cdr3_nt
TRBV11-3	TRBJ2-7	NA	NA	CASSLATDYEQYF	TGTGCCAGCAGCTTAGCGACAGACTACGAGCAGTACTTC
TRBV28	TRBJ2-7	NA	NA	CASRGDGYEQYF	TGTGCCAGCAGAGGAGACGGGTACGAGCAGTACTTC
TRBV9	TRBJ2-1	NA	NA	CASSVKYGDNEQFF	TGTGCCAGCAGCGTAAAATACGGGGACAATGAGCAGTTCTTC
TRBV25-1	TRBJ1-6	NA	NA	CASSEGWGSYNSPLHF	TGTGCCAGCAGTGAAGGTTGGGGCTCCTATAATTCACCCCTCCACTTT
TRBV28	TRBJ1-4	NA	few	CASSKDTGTLEKLFF	TGTGCCAGCAGCAAAGACACAGGGACTCTCGAAAAACTGTTTTTT
TRBV7-2	TRBJ1-5	NA	NA	CASSPAVGGGNQPQHF	TGTGCCAGCAGCCCCGCGGTCGGGGGCGGCAATCAGCCCCAGCATTTT
TRBV27	TRBJ2-7	TRBD2	NA	CASSLYGGRAEQYF	TGTGCCAGCAGTTTATACGGCGGGAGGGCCGAGCAGTACTTC
TRBV5-4	TRBJ1-4	TRBD1	once	CASSSGGSTNEKLFF	TGTGCCAGCAGCTCAGGGGGATCAACTAATGAAAAACTGTTTTTT
TRBV27	TRBJ2-3	NA	NA	CASSLNLGEETDTQYF	TGTGCCAGCAGTTTAAACTTAGGGGAAGAGACAGATACGCAGTATTTT
TRBV28	TRBJ2-2	NA	NA	CASMSGGTGELFF	TGTGCCAGCATGAGCGGCGGCACCGGGGAGCTGTTTTTT
TRBV9	TRBJ1-3	NA	NA	CASSDSAGSSGNTIYF	TGTGCCAGCAGCGACTCAGCGGGGAGCTCTGGAAACACCATATATTTT
TRBV28	TRBJ2-7	TRBD1	NA	CASSRTGSSHEQYF	TGTGCCAGCAGTAGGACAGGGTCCAGCCACGAGCAGTACTTC
TRBV28	TRBJ2-6	TRBD1	NA	CASSSSMDRGRGANVLTF	TGTGCCAGCAGTTCCTCGATGGACAGGGGGCGAGGGGCCAACGTCCTGACTTTC
TRBV19	TRBJ1-2	TRBD1	NA	CASSRGDRGHRGYTF	TGTGCCAGTAGCCGGGGGGACAGGGGGCATCGTGGCTACACCTTC
TRBV3-1/TRBV3-2	TRBJ1-3	TRBD1	NA	CASSRDSRNTIYF	TGTGCCAGCAGTCGGGACAGCAGAAACACCATATATTTT
TRBV25-1	TRBJ2-5	NA	NA	CASSEPGKRTQYF	TGTGCCAGCAGTGAACCCGGGAAGAGGACCCAGTACTTC
TRBV2	TRBJ2-7	NA	NA	CASGSVYYEQYF	TGTGCCAGCGGGAGTGTCTATTACGAGCAGTACTTC
TRBV5-1	TRBJ1-2	NA	NA	CASSLGYGYTF	TGCGCCAGCAGCTTGGGCTATGGCTACACCTTC
TRBV10-3	TRBJ2-3	TRBD2	NA	CAISNRLAGGTDTQYF	TGTGCCATCAGTAATAGACTAGCGGGCGGCACAGATACGCAGTATTTT
TRBV7-9	TRBJ1-1	NA	NA	CASSLFGGRDGNTEAFF	TGTGCCAGCAGCTTATTTGGGGGGCGAGATGGGAACACTGAAGCTTTCTTT
TRBV5-4	TRBJ1-2	NA	NA	CASSITGDGYTF	TGTGCCAGCAGCATTACAGGAGATGGCTACACCTTC
TRBV2	TRBJ2-5	NA	NA	CASSDHRETRETQYF	TGTGCCAGCAGTGATCACAGGGAAACGAGAGAGACCCAGTACTTC
TRBV5-1	TRBJ1-1	NA	NA	CASSLEGPRNTEAFF	TGCGCCAGCAGCTTGGAGGGACCGCGGAACACTGAAGCTTTCTTT
TRBV7-2	TRBJ1-6	NA	NA	CASSPAGPLSPLHF	TGTGCCAGCAGTCCAGCGGGGCCCCTTTCACCCCTCCACTTT
TRBV19	TRBJ1-2	NA	NA	CASSMRGARGYTF	TGTGCCAGTAGTATGAGGGGGGCGCGAGGCTACACCTTC
TRBV28	TRBJ2-3	NA	once	CASSPQTGSDTQYF	TGTGCCAGCAGTCCACAGACAGGTTCAGATACGCAGTATTTT